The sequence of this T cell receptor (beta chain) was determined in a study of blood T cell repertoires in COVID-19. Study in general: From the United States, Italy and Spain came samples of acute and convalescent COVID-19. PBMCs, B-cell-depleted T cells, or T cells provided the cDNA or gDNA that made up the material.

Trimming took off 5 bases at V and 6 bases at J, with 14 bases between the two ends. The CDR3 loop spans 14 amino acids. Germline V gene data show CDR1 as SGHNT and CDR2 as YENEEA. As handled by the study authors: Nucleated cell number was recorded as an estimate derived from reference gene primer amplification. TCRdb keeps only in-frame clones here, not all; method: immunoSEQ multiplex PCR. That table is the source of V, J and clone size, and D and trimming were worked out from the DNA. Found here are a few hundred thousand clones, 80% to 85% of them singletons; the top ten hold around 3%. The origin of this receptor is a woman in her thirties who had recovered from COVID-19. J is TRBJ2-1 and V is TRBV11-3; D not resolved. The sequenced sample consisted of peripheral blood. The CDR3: CASSPRRASNEQFF. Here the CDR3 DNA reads TGTGCCAGCAGCCCCCGCAGAGCGAGCAATGAGCAGTTCTTC.